This is a list of T cell receptor beta chains from one sample in a study of CD8 T cells in Susac syndrome. MiXCR was run by TCRdb on the immunoSEQ multiplex PCR reads, yielding one entry per CDR3 protein. The table records some 120,000 distinct CDR3 sequences, more than 85% of them present only once. Sequencing was performed on CD8+ T cells from PBMCs. These receptors were collected from a human donor with multiple sclerosis. CDR3s include the opening cysteine and the closing phenylalanine or tryptophan. Each record gives: J gene, clone size, V gene, D gene, CDR3 protein, CDR3 DNA. The D gene is left open where the match is weak. Only some rows state a clone size, as once, few, many or a class for expanded clones.

J: TRBJ1-2; size: NA; V: TRBV9; D: NA; CDR3: CASSVVTGKYGYTF; DNA: TGTGCCAGCAGCGTAGTTACAGGAAAGTATGGCTACACCTTC
J: TRBJ2-1; size: once; V: TRBV5-6; D: NA; CDR3: CASTISDPGVLRHNEQFF; DNA: TGTGCCAGCACCATATCGGACCCGGGGGTCCTGCGGCACAATGAGCAGTTCTTC
J: TRBJ1-2; size: NA; V: TRBV29-1; D: TRBD1; CDR3: CSAVGTGGEDGYTF; DNA: TGCAGCGCCGTGGGGACAGGGGGCGAGGATGGCTACACCTTC
J: TRBJ2-5; size: NA; V: TRBV23-1; D: NA; CDR3: CASSQSLPAARETQYF; DNA: TGCGCCAGCAGTCAATCTCTCCCAGCCGCTAGAGAGACCCAGTACTTC
J: TRBJ2-3; size: NA; V: TRBV3-1; D: TRBD2; CDR3: CASSQPTSGSSDTQYF; DNA: TGTGCCAGCAGCCAACCGACTAGCGGGAGTTCAGATACGCAGTATTTT
J: TRBJ2-3; size: NA; V: TRBV7-9; D: NA; CDR3: CASSEVGAGPPHF; DNA: TGTGCCAGCAGCGAAGTTGGCGCCGGGCCCCCGCATTTT
J: TRBJ2-5; size: NA; V: TRBV6-5; D: TRBD2; CDR3: CASIVTSGGRKTQYF; DNA: TGTGCCAGCATTGTGACTAGCGGGGGGAGGAAGACCCAGTACTTC
J: TRBJ2-5; size: NA; V: TRBV7-9; D: NA; CDR3: CASGPRETQYF; DNA: TGTGCCAGCGGGCCCCGGGAGACCCAGTACTTC
J: TRBJ2-2; size: NA; V: TRBV7-3; D: TRBD2; CDR3: CASSLTPTSAYAGELFF; DNA: TGTGCCAGCAGCTTAACCCCGACTAGCGCCTATGCCGGGGAGCTGTTTTTT
J: TRBJ2-1; size: NA; V: TRBV11-3; D: TRBD1; CDR3: CASGQGIWDEQFF; DNA: TGTGCCAGTGGACAGGGAATTTGGGATGAGCAGTTCTTC
J: TRBJ2-5; size: NA; V: TRBV7-9; D: NA; CDR3: CASSYRQRETQYF; DNA: TGTGCCAGCAGCTACCGACAGCGAGAGACCCAGTACTTC
J: TRBJ1-2; size: NA; V: TRBV27; D: TRBD1; CDR3: CASSSPGTAYGYTF; DNA: TGTGCCAGCAGTTCCCCCGGGACAGCCTATGGCTACACCTTC
J: TRBJ2-2; size: once; V: TRBV20-1; D: TRBD2; CDR3: CSARGHTGTSGIGDTGELFF; DNA: TGCAGTGCAAGGGGGCACACCGGGACTAGCGGGATCGGGGACACCGGGGAGCTGTTTTTT
J: TRBJ2-1; size: NA; V: TRBV4-1; D: NA; CDR3: CASSQVGYNEQFF; DNA: TGCGCCAGCAGCCAAGTGGGGTACAATGAGCAGTTCTTC
J: TRBJ1-2; size: NA; V: TRBV12-3/TRBV12-4; D: NA; CDR3: CASSAGGSYYGYTF; DNA: TGTGCCAGCAGTGCCGGGGGCAGCTACTATGGCTACACCTTC
J: TRBJ2-7; size: NA; V: TRBV4-1; D: NA; CDR3: CASSQLDTSSYEQYF; DNA: TGCGCCAGCAGCCAACTGGACACCTCATCCTACGAGCAGTACTTC
J: TRBJ1-2; size: NA; V: TRBV20-1; D: TRBD1; CDR3: CSADDRGDYGYTF; DNA: TGCAGTGCTGATGACAGGGGAGACTATGGCTACACCTTC
J: TRBJ2-5; size: NA; V: TRBV4-1; D: TRBD1; CDR3: CASSQAETGNGVTQYF; DNA: TGCGCCAGCAGCCAAGCCGAGACAGGGAACGGCGTGACCCAGTACTTC
J: TRBJ2-5; size: NA; V: TRBV19; D: NA; CDR3: CASSTKGTHAPQETQYF; DNA: TGTGCCAGTAGTACTAAGGGGACCCACGCCCCACAAGAGACCCAGTACTTC
J: TRBJ2-5; size: NA; V: TRBV12-5; D: NA; CDR3: CASGFDVYGETQYF; DNA: TGTGCTAGTGGTTTCGACGTTTACGGAGAGACCCAGTACTTC
J: TRBJ2-1; size: NA; V: TRBV5-6; D: NA; CDR3: CASSERVEQFF; DNA: TGTGCCAGCAGCGAACGGGTAGAGCAGTTCTTC
J: TRBJ2-1; size: NA; V: TRBV21-1; D: NA; CDR3: CASSKRGPYNEQFF; DNA: TGTGCCAGCAGCAAGAGGGGGCCCTACAATGAGCAGTTCTTC
J: TRBJ1-5; size: NA; V: TRBV28; D: NA; CDR3: CASSRQRGNQPQHF; DNA: TGTGCCAGCTCACGCCAGCGGGGCAATCAGCCCCAGCATTTT
J: TRBJ2-5; size: NA; V: TRBV7-9; D: NA; CDR3: CASSSLGGRGETQYF; DNA: TGTGCCAGCAGCTCACTTGGGGGGCGCGGGGAGACCCAGTACTTC
J: TRBJ2-6; size: NA; V: TRBV7-9; D: TRBD1; CDR3: CASSSWGQGGSGANVLTF; DNA: TGTGCCAGCAGCAGTTGGGGACAGGGAGGCTCTGGGGCCAACGTCCTGACTTTC
J: TRBJ1-3; size: NA; V: TRBV7-9; D: NA; CDR3: CASSSAEPGRISGNTIYF; DNA: TGTGCCAGCAGCTCCGCCGAACCGGGACGGATCTCTGGAAACACCATATATTTT
J: TRBJ1-2; size: NA; V: TRBV6-1; D: NA; CDR3: CASSEAPWTASLGYTF; DNA: TGTGCCAGCAGTGAAGCCCCCTGGACAGCCTCCTTGGGCTACACCTTC
J: TRBJ2-1; size: NA; V: TRBV9; D: NA; CDR3: CASSVGQVSYNEQFF; DNA: TGTGCCAGCAGCGTAGGTCAGGTCTCCTACAATGAGCAGTTCTTC
J: TRBJ2-7; size: NA; V: TRBV6-5; D: TRBD1; CDR3: CASSYGDSSYEQYF; DNA: TGTGCCAGCAGTTACGGGGACAGTTCCTACGAGCAGTACTTC
J: TRBJ2-2; size: NA; V: TRBV7-9; D: NA; CDR3: CASSDSSGRGITGELFF; DNA: TGTGCCAGCAGCGATTCCTCGGGGCGGGGTATTACCGGGGAGCTGTTTTTT
J: TRBJ2-2; size: NA; V: TRBV12-3/TRBV12-4; D: TRBD1; CDR3: CATTGGTNPVNTGELFF; DNA: TGTGCCACCACAGGGGGCACGAACCCGGTGAACACCGGGGAGCTGTTTTTT
J: TRBJ2-2; size: once; V: TRBV9; D: NA; CDR3: CASSPTFAGYTGELFF; DNA: TGTGCCAGCAGCCCTACTTTCGCAGGGTACACCGGGGAGCTGTTTTTT
J: TRBJ2-1; size: NA; V: TRBV19; D: TRBD2; CDR3: CARSRGEQFF; DNA: TGTGCCAGGTCGCGGGGGGAGCAGTTCTTC
J: TRBJ2-7; size: NA; V: TRBV3-1; D: TRBD2; CDR3: CASSPGEGSYEQYF; DNA: TGTGCCAGCAGCCCCGGGGAGGGGAGCTACGAGCAGTACTTC
J: TRBJ2-3; size: once; V: TRBV9; D: NA; CDR3: CASSLLDLLVDTQYF; DNA: TGTGCCAGCAGCCTCCTGGACTTGTTGGTAGATACGCAGTATTTT
J: TRBJ2-4; size: NA; V: TRBV5-1; D: TRBD1; CDR3: CASSSDRVGFQNIQYF; DNA: TGCGCCAGCAGCTCGGACAGGGTCGGGTTTCAGAACATTCAGTACTTC
J: TRBJ2-1; size: NA; V: TRBV11-3; D: NA; CDR3: CASSLEDWAQTDEQFF; DNA: TGTGCCAGCAGCTTAGAAGACTGGGCGCAAACAGATGAGCAGTTCTTC
J: TRBJ2-3; size: NA; V: TRBV10-3; D: NA; CDR3: CASTRAGLSDTQYF; DNA: TGTGCCAGCACCCGCGCAGGGCTTAGTGATACGCAGTATTTT
J: TRBJ2-7; size: NA; V: TRBV7-8; D: TRBD2; CDR3: CASSSLAGGLYEQYF; DNA: TGTGCCAGCAGCAGCCTGGCGGGGGGGCTCTACGAGCAGTACTTC
J: TRBJ2-1; size: NA; V: TRBV13; D: NA; CDR3: CASSLDSYNEQFF; DNA: TGTGCCAGCAGCTTAGACAGCTACAATGAGCAGTTCTTC
J: TRBJ2-1; size: NA; V: TRBV7-3; D: NA; CDR3: CASSHGTLNEQFF; DNA: TGTGCCAGCAGCCACGGGACTTTAAATGAGCAGTTCTTC
J: TRBJ2-1; size: NA; V: TRBV5-4; D: TRBD2; CDR3: CASSLSSGRRRYEQFF; DNA: TGTGCCAGCAGCTTGTCTAGCGGGAGGAGGAGGTATGAGCAGTTCTTC
J: TRBJ2-7; size: NA; V: TRBV30; D: NA; CDR3: CAWTPAHRSSYEQYF; DNA: TGTGCCTGGACCCCGGCCCATAGGAGCTCCTACGAGCAGTACTTC
J: TRBJ2-3; size: NA; V: TRBV3-1; D: TRBD1; CDR3: CASSRGQASTDTQYF; DNA: TGTGCCAGCAGCCGAGGACAGGCTAGCACAGATACGCAGTATTTT
J: TRBJ1-1; size: NA; V: TRBV7-2; D: NA; CDR3: CASSLGQGTNTEAFF; DNA: TGTGCCAGCAGCTTAGGGCAGGGGACGAACACTGAAGCTTTCTTT
J: TRBJ2-1; size: once; V: TRBV27; D: NA; CDR3: CASSRGYSSYNEQFF; DNA: TGTGCCAGCAGCCGGGGGTACAGCTCCTACAATGAGCAGTTCTTC
J: TRBJ2-5; size: NA; V: TRBV12-3/TRBV12-4; D: NA; CDR3: CASSAVGGLETQYF; DNA: TGTGCCAGCAGTGCCGTGGGGGGATTAGAGACCCAGTACTTC
J: TRBJ1-1; size: NA; V: TRBV12-5; D: TRBD1; CDR3: CASGLQGVKTEAFF; DNA: TGTGCTAGTGGTTTACAGGGGGTGAAGACTGAAGCTTTCTTT
J: TRBJ2-1; size: once; V: TRBV27; D: NA; CDR3: CASSLGWSNEQFF; DNA: TGTGCCAGCAGTTTAGGGTGGAGCAATGAGCAGTTCTTC
J: TRBJ2-1; size: NA; V: TRBV9; D: TRBD2; CDR3: CASSPRTSGTTYNEQFF; DNA: TGTGCCAGCAGCCCCCGGACTAGCGGAACAACCTACAATGAGCAGTTCTTC